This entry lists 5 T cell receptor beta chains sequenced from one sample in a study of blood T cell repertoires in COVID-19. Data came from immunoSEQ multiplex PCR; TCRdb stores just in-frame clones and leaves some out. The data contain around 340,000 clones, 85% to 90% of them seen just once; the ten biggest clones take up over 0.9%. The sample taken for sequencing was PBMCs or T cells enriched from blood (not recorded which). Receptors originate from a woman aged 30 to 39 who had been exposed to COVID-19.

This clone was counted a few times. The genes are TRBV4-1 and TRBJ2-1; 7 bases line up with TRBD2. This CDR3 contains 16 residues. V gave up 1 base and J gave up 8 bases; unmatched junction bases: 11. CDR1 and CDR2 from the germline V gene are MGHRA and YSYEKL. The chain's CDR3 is CASSQGEGAGYYEQFF. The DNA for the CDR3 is TGCGCCAGCAGCCAAGGAGAGGGAGCGGGATACTATGAGCAGTTCTTC.

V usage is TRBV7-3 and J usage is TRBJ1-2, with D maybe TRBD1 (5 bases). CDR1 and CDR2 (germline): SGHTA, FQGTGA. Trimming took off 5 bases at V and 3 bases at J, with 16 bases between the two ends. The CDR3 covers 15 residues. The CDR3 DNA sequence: TGTGCCAGCAGCCTCCGACCCGGGGGGGACTATGGCTACACCTTC. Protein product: CASSLRPGGDYGYTF.

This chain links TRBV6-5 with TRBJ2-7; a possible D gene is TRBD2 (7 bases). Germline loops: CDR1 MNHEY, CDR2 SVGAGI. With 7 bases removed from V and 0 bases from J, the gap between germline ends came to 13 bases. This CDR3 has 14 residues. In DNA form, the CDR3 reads TGTGCCAGCATGAGGGGGGGGAGCTCCTACGAGCAGTACTTC. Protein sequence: CASMRGGSSYEQYF.

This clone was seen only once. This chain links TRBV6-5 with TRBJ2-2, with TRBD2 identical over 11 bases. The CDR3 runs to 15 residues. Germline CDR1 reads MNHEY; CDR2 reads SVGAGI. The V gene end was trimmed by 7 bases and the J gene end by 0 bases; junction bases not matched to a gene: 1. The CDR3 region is CASKLAGANTGELFF. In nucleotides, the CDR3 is TGTGCCAGCAAACTAGCGGGAGCGAACACCGGGGAGCTGTTTTTT.

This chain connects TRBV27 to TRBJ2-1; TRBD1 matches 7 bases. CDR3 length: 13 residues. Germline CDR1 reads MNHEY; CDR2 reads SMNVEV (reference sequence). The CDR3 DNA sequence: TGTTTAACGGGACAGAGCTCCTACAATGAGCAGTTCTTC. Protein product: CLTGQSSYNEQFF.